Following are 19 T cell receptor beta chains from one sample sequenced in a study of T cell responses to AZD1222 COVID-19 vaccine. TCRdb's table, derived via immunoSEQ multiplex PCR, lists solely in-frame clones and lacks some. Of about 140,000 clones listed, approximately 86% are singletons. The sample in question was peripheral blood, obtained 28 days after the second AZD1222 dose. These receptors were taken from an adult who received the AZD1222 COVID-19 vaccine.

Written as DNA, the CDR3 is TGTGCCAGTAGTACGTTAGGTCCTAGCGCAGATACGCAGTATTTT. Translation: CASSTLGPSADTQYF. This chain uses TRBV19 with TRBJ2-3, with a tentative D call TRBD2 (6 bases). The CDR3 has 15 amino acids. CDR1 is LNHDA, CDR2 SQIVND, per germline (reference sequence). V was clipped by 4 bases and J by 4 bases, with 15 bases between them.

The chain carries TRBV18 and TRBJ1-3; D call uncertain. Germline values: CDR1 KGHSH, CDR2 LQKENI. The CDR3 consists of 14 residues. V gave up 2 bases and J gave up 3 bases, with 8 bases separating them. DNA of the CDR3: TGTGCCAGCTCACCATCCTCGAATGGAAACACCATATATTTT. This encodes CASSPSSNGNTIYF.

The chain joins TRBV19 to TRBJ1-2; TRBD1 aligns across 10 bases. Germline CDR1 is LNHDA and CDR2 is SQIVND (reference sequence). With 4 bases clipped from V and 3 bases from J, the junction kept 11 bases outside the gene matches. This CDR3 region has 17 residues. The CDR3 loop is CASSSGGRGQGYYGYTF. The CDR3 DNA is TGTGCCAGTAGTAGCGGAGGAAGGGGACAGGGGTACTATGGCTACACCTTC.

V and J are TRBV2 and TRBJ2-3; the D is unclear. The CDR3 sequence is 16 residues long. Germline values: CDR1 SNHLY, CDR2 FYNNEI. The V end lost 5 bases, the J end lost 0 bases, and 15 bases lay between the germline ends. The CDR3 reads CASSRFSNPSTDTQYF. The CDR3 nucleotides are TGTGCCAGCAGTCGTTTCAGTAATCCTAGCACAGATACGCAGTATTTT.

This chain connects TRBV6-6 to TRBJ2-7, with 9 nucleotides matching TRBD2. This CDR3 contains 15 residues. Germline values: CDR1 MNHNY, CDR2 SVGAGI (reference sequence). V was clipped by 8 bases and J by 7 bases; unmatched bases: 15. CDR3 sequence: CASLPRLAESWEQYF. As DNA, the CDR3 is TGTGCCAGCTTGCCCCGACTAGCGGAGTCTTGGGAGCAGTACTTC.

This clone was seen only a few times. The rearrangement joins TRBV4-1 to TRBJ1-1; D call uncertain. The germline gives CDR1 MGHRA, CDR2 YSYEKL. The germline V and J ends were trimmed by 3 bases and 0 bases, with 8 bases remaining between them. This CDR3 is 14 amino acids long. CDR3 coding DNA: TGCGCCAGCAGCCAGGGCGGTATGAACACTGAAGCTTTCTTT. It codes for CASSQGGMNTEAFF.

The rearrangement uses TRBV19 and TRBJ2-3; a weak D match, TRBD2 (6 bases). Trimming left V 3 bases short and J 5 bases short, with 12 bases between. The CDR3 has 14 residues. CDR1 is LNHDA, CDR2 SQIVND, per germline (reference sequence). The CDR3 nucleotides are TGTGCCAGTAGTATTCGGGAGTGGGTAGATACGCAGTATTTT. It translates to CASSIREWVDTQYF.

This clone has just one count. The chain uses TRBV30 and TRBJ1-5; D is undetermined. The CDR3 extends over 13 amino acids. Trimming took off 0 bases at V and 6 bases at J, with 9 bases between the two ends. The germline CDR1 and CDR2 sequences are GTSNPN and SVGIG (reference sequence). CDR3 residues: CAWSVQVGQPQHF. CDR3 nucleotide sequence: TGTGCCTGGAGTGTCCAGGTGGGTCAGCCCCAGCATTTT.

Comments on this clone: No DNA is shown, since the ends of the CDR3 on it are uncertain; the CDR3 is the one TCRdb lists. The chain carries TRBV11-3 and TRBJ1-4. Counting both end residues, the CDR3 totals 17 amino acids. The germline V gene encodes CDR1 SGHNT and CDR2 YENEEA. The CDR3 protein is CASSLDSPSQLMKNCFF.

The chain employs TRBV4-1 and TRBJ1-4; no firm D call. Germline V gene data show CDR1 as MGHRA and CDR2 as YSYEKL. The V gene lost 0 bases and the J gene lost 8 bases, with 16 bases spanning the gap. CDR3 size: 16 residues. CDR3 in DNA: TGCGCCAGCAGCCAAGAGGGAACCGGGGTATGGGAAAAACTGTTTTTT. This sequence encodes CASSQEGTGVWEKLFF.

In its sample, this clone was seen a few times. The chain couples TRBV5-1 to TRBJ1-1; TRBD1 matches at 7 bases. V shed 3 bases and J 0 bases; nucleotides not matched to a gene: 2. The length of the CDR3 is 14 residues. Germline V gene data show CDR1 as SGHRS and CDR2 as YFSETQ. In nucleotides, the CDR3 is TGCGCCAGCAGCTGGACAGGAATGAACACTGAAGCTTTCTTT. Translation gives CASSWTGMNTEAFF.

V usage is TRBV5-1 and J usage is TRBJ1-3; weak D call: TRBD1 (5 bases). The V end was cut by 0 bases, the J end by 2 bases, with 9 bases between. Germline V gene sequence: CDR1 SGHRS, CDR2 YFSETQ. This CDR3 is built from 15 residues. This CDR3 reads CASSLARGTGNTIYF. The CDR3 nucleotides read TGCGCCAGCAGCTTGGCTAGGGGAACTGGAAACACCATATATTTT.

The V call is TRBV7-2, the J call TRBJ2-2; TRBD2 agrees at 9 bases. With V trimmed by 2 bases and J by 6 bases, 7 bases remained unmatched. Germline loops: CDR1 SGHTA, CDR2 FQGNSA. CDR3 size: 16 residues. The CDR3 spells CASSLKAGGPSGELFF. The CDR3 DNA reads TGTGCCAGCAGCTTAAAGGCGGGAGGGCCTTCCGGGGAGCTGTTTTTT.

V is TRBV11-2 and J is TRBJ2-5; D is unresolved. CDR1 is SGHAT, CDR2 FQNNGV, per germline. Trimming stripped 0 bases from V and 3 bases from J, with 14 bases between. CDR3 length: 16 residues. DNA of the CDR3: TGTGCCAGCAGCTTAGATCGGGCAAGTTTGAAAGAGACCCAGTACTTC. It specifies CASSLDRASLKETQYF.

The chain couples TRBV19 to TRBJ1-2, with no clear D. The V and J ends lost 1 base and 3 bases respectively, with 6 bases between them. Germline lookup yields CDR1 LNHDA and CDR2 SQIVND (reference sequence). The CDR3 loop spans 13 amino acids. The CDR3 coding sequence is TGTGCCAGTAGTATAGGAGGGTACTATGGCTACACCTTC. Translated: CASSIGGYYGYTF.

The chain links TRBV19 to TRBJ2-3, with D unresolved. Per the germline V gene, CDR1 is LNHDA and CDR2 is SQIVND (reference sequence). V was shortened by 6 bases and J by 2 bases, with 9 bases between the two germline ends. The CDR3 totals 13 residues. The CDR3 sequence is CASRVDHTDTQYF. The CDR3 DNA is TGTGCCAGTAGGGTGGACCACACAGATACGCAGTATTTT.

A single count supports this clone. This sequence joins TRBV12-3 or TRBV12-4 and TRBJ2-2, with D unresolved. The CDR3 is made up of 12 amino acids. V lost 7 bases and J 1 base, leaving 4 bases between the germline ends. CDR3 coding DNA: TGTGCCAGCACCGAGAACACCGGGGAGCTGTTTTTT. Its translation: CASTENTGELFF.

The rearrangement joins TRBV30 to TRBJ1-1; tentative D call: TRBD1 (6 bases). The length of the CDR3 is 16 residues. Trimming stripped 0 bases from V and 1 base from J, with 15 bases between. Germline CDR1 GTSNPN, CDR2 SVGIG (reference sequence). The CDR3: CAWSVWGGGRNTEAFF. CDR3 coding DNA: TGTGCCTGGAGTGTATGGGGCGGGGGGCGGAACACTGAAGCTTTCTTT.

J is TRBJ2-7 and V is TRBV6-2 or TRBV6-3; 9 bases fit TRBD1. CDR1 and CDR2 from the germline V gene are MNHEY and SVGEGT. The CDR3 is made up of 16 amino acids. The V segment lost 6 bases and the J segment 2 bases; nucleotides outside the gene matches: 11. The CDR3 DNA sequence: TGTGCCAGCAGCCCTTCGGGACAGGGCCTAACCTACGAGCAGTACTTC. As protein: CASSPSGQGLTYEQYF.